Following are 20 T cell receptor beta chains from one sample sequenced in a study of blood T cell repertoires in COVID-19. TCRdb keeps only in-frame clones here, not all; method: immunoSEQ multiplex PCR. The data contain 150,000 to 200,000 clones, around 85% of them singletons. Sample: peripheral blood. The source of these receptors is an older woman with acute or convalescent COVID-19.

The sample holds one count of this clone. The chain employs TRBV20-1 and TRBJ2-7; D perhaps matches TRBD1 (5 bases). The CDR3 spans 13 residues. V dropped 3 bases and J dropped 7 bases, with 16 bases sitting between them. CDR1 is DFQATT, CDR2 SNEGSKA, per germline (reference sequence). The CDR3 region is CSASVGVKLEQYF. CDR3 DNA sequence: TGCAGTGCTAGTGTAGGGGTCAAATTAGAGCAGTACTTC.

The gene calls are TRBV7-3 and TRBJ2-1, with 10 positions matching TRBD2. The germline V gene encodes CDR1 SGHTA and CDR2 FQGTGA. The CDR3 totals 15 residues. J lost 5 bases, V lost 5 bases, and 6 bases had no gene match. The chain's CDR3 is CASSRGTSADNEQFF. The CDR3 DNA sequence: TGTGCCAGCAGCCGGGGGACTAGCGCGGACAATGAGCAGTTCTTC.

The CDR3 DNA reads as TGTGCCAGCAGGGAGGACTACGAGCAGTACGTC. This encodes CASREDYEQYV. The chain links TRBV2 to TRBJ2-7, with D maybe TRBD2 (5 bases). Germline V gives CDR1 SNHLY, CDR2 FYNNEI. Trimming left V 6 bases short and J 3 bases short, with 6 bases between. The CDR3 has 11 amino acids.

V usage is TRBV11-3 and J usage is TRBJ2-2; the match to TRBD2 covers 9 bases. V dropped 8 bases and J dropped 7; count of bases not matched to a gene: 8. Germline values: CDR1 SGHNT, CDR2 YENEEA. This CDR3 comprises 14 residues. CDR3 amino acids: CASGELAGSGELFF. As DNA, the CDR3 is TGTGCCAGCGGAGAACTAGCGGGCAGCGGGGAGCTGTTTTTT.

The chain recombines TRBV5-1 with TRBJ2-6; TRBD1 aligns across 7 bases. The CDR3 contains 15 residues. Trimming removed 4 bases from V and 2 bases from J; junction bases left unmatched: 3. Germline loops: CDR1 SGHRS, CDR2 YFSETQ. The CDR3 sequence is CASSTTGTGANVLTF. The CDR3 DNA reads TGCGCCAGCAGCACGACAGGGACTGGGGCCAACGTCCTGACTTTC.

This clone has more than one count but fewer than ten. The CDR3 loop reads CASSLVTNTEAFF. The CDR3 DNA follows: TGTGCCAGCAGCTTAGTTACAAACACTGAAGCTTTCTTT. The chain recombines TRBV7-2 with TRBJ1-1; D gene uncertain. Germline assignment: CDR1 SGHTA and CDR2 FQGNSA. This CDR3 is 13 amino acids long. Trimming cost V 1 base and J 2 bases, with 5 bases left between them.

The CDR3 reads CASSTTGGTGELFF. CDR3 sequence (DNA): TGTGCCAGTAGTACCACAGGGGGCACCGGGGAGCTGTTTTTT. This chain joins TRBV19 and TRBJ2-2, with TRBD1 matching over 8 bases. This CDR3 is built from 14 residues. Germline values: CDR1 LNHDA, CDR2 SQIVND (reference sequence). After removal of 4 bases from V and 4 bases from J, the junction contained 2 bases not matched to a gene. The whole variable domain, filled in from reference TRBV19 and TRBJ2-2, reads DGGITQSPKYLFRKEGQNVTLSCEQNLNHDAMYWYRQDPGQGLRLIYYSQIVNDFQKGDIAEGYSVSREKKESFPLTVTSAQKNPTAFYLCASSTTGGTGELFFGEGSRLTVL.

The V and J genes are TRBV12-3 or TRBV12-4 and TRBJ2-7; TRBD1 matches 7 bases. The ends lost 9 bases at V and 4 bases at J; junction bases unmatched: 6. The CDR3 totals 12 residues. The CDR3, as DNA: TGTGCCAGTGGACAGGTGACTTACGAGCAGTACTTC. Its protein is CASGQVTYEQYF.

V usage is TRBV21-1 and J usage is TRBJ2-5; the table gives TRBD1 as D, unverified against the DNA. TRBV21-1 has pseudogene status. This CDR3 region has 16 residues. CDR3 sequence: CASSKREGGPSETQYF. The CDR3 nucleotides are TGTGCCAGCAGCAAGAGGGAAGGGGGCCCTTCGGAGACCCAGTACTTC.

J is TRBJ1-1 and V is TRBV5-1; D might be TRBD1 (5 bases). This CDR3 is built from 14 residues. Trimming removed 3 bases at V and 1 base at J, with 10 bases between. From germline, CDR1 is SGHRS and CDR2 YFSETQ. The CDR3 bases are TGCGCCAGCAGCTACCTGGACACGAACACTGAAGCTTTCTTT. Translating it yields CASSYLDTNTEAFF.

V is TRBV6-2 or TRBV6-3 and J is TRBJ1-2, with D hard to call. Germline V gene lookup returns CDR1 MNHEY and CDR2 SVGEGT. The V gene lost 0 bases and the J gene lost 1 base, with 6 bases spanning the gap. The CDR3 covers 14 residues. This CDR3 reads CASSYSTDNYGYTF. The DNA of the CDR3 is TGTGCCAGCAGTTACTCTACAGATAACTATGGCTACACCTTC.

V usage is TRBV28 and J usage is TRBJ2-3; 8 positions agree with TRBD1. The CDR3 covers 14 residues. CDR1 and CDR2 (germline): MDHEN, SYDVKM. With 2 bases clipped from V and 5 bases from J, the junction kept 3 bases outside the gene matches. CDR3 DNA sequence: TGTGCCAGCAGTTTAACAGGGGGTAAAGATACGCAGTATTTT. It codes for CASSLTGGKDTQYF.

The chain combines TRBV5-8 with TRBJ2-1; 8 bases map to TRBD2. Germline V gene lookup returns CDR1 SGHTS and CDR2 YDEGEE. Unmatched junction bases numbered 10, after V lost 2 bases and J lost 3 bases. There are 17 residues in the CDR3. CDR3 DNA sequence: TGTGCCAGCAGCTTTAGCGGGACCCGGGGGGGCTACAATGAGCAGTTCTTC. Amino acids: CASSFSGTRGGYNEQFF.

The rearrangement links TRBV3-1 (or the pseudogene TRBV3-2) to TRBJ2-2; 7 positions agree with TRBD1. The V gene's germline CDR1 is LGHDT and CDR2 YNNKEL (reference sequence). After removal of 4 bases from V and 3 bases from J, the junction contained 5 bases not matched to a gene. The CDR3 runs to 15 residues. DNA for the CDR3: TGTGCCAGCAGCCCGACCGGGACAGACACCGGGGAGCTGTTTTTT. Its translation is CASSPTGTDTGELFF.

V and J are TRBV29-1 and TRBJ2-7, with D maybe TRBD1 (6 bases). Per germline, CDR1 SQVTM and CDR2 ANQGSEA. This CDR3 spans 13 amino acids. V was pared by 4 bases and J by 5 bases, with 15 bases between. The CDR3 spells CSVAHRVRHEQYF. The CDR3 DNA follows: TGCAGCGTTGCCCACAGGGTGCGCCACGAGCAGTACTTC.

The chain has TRBV13 and TRBJ2-1, with TRBD1 as a possible D gene (6 bases). Germline assignment: CDR1 PRHDT and CDR2 FYEKMQ (reference sequence). The CDR3 covers 16 residues. V lost 3 bases and J 1 base, leaving 13 bases between the germline ends. This CDR3 reads CASSFTGDMSYNEQFF. The DNA for the CDR3 is TGTGCCAGCAGCTTTACTGGGGACATGTCCTACAATGAGCAGTTCTTC.

V and J are TRBV7-2 and TRBJ2-1; no clear D. Germline CDR1 and CDR2: SGHTA and FQGNSA. This CDR3 comprises 11 residues. Between the trimmed V and J ends, which lost 2 bases and 12 bases, there was a span of 8 bases. CDR3 coding DNA: TGTGCCAGCAGCTTATCAACCAGGCAGTTCTTC. This translates into CASSLSTRQFF.

The rearrangement uses TRBV28 and TRBJ1-2; TRBD1 matches at 9 bases. J lost 4 bases, V lost 1 base, and 4 bases had no gene match. Per germline, CDR1 MDHEN and CDR2 SYDVKM. The CDR3 contains 15 residues. This CDR3 reads CASSLSGTGTYGYTF. Written as DNA, the CDR3 is TGTGCCAGCAGTTTATCTGGGACAGGGACCTATGGCTACACCTTC.

The gene calls are TRBV5-4 and TRBJ2-1; 10 bases line up with TRBD2. J was trimmed by 1 base and V by 4 bases; bases with no gene match: 8. This CDR3 spans 17 amino acids. The germline CDR1 and CDR2 sequences are SGHNT and YYREEE (reference sequence). The CDR3 is CASSQRGGLASYNEQFF. CDR3 nucleotides: TGTGCCAGCAGCCAAAGAGGGGGACTAGCGTCCTACAATGAGCAGTTCTTC.

This sequence joins TRBV24-1 and TRBJ2-1; 12 bases map to TRBD1. The CDR3 loop spans 15 amino acids. Germline assignment: CDR1 KGHDR and CDR2 SFDVKD. The J segment lost 11 bases and the V segment lost 4 bases, leaving 8 bases of the junction unmatched. CDR3 loop: CATSEAGTGGKKQFF. CDR3 in DNA: TGTGCCACCAGTGAAGCCGGGACAGGGGGCAAGAAGCAGTTCTTC.